This entry concerns a single TCR beta chain. This record comes from a study of blood T cell repertoires in COVID-19. Study-level background: Sites in the United States, Italy and Spain provided acute and convalescent COVID-19 samples.

CDR3 length equals 16 residues. CDR1 and CDR2 from the germline V gene are MNHNY and SVGAGI (reference sequence). The V end was cut by 4 bases, the J end by 5 bases, with 15 bases between. Produced via immunoSEQ multiplex PCR; TCRdb's table is partial and in-frame only. The sample consists of approximately 120,000 clones, more than 75% of them appearing once. The chain uses TRBV6-6 and TRBJ1-6, with D possibly being TRBD1 (5 bases). The receptor's source is a human donor in a cohort sampled during active COVID-19. The sequenced sample consisted of peripheral blood. The CDR3 protein is CASSSPMEGDNSPLHF. CDR3 nucleotides: TGTGCCAGCAGTTCCCCAATGGAAGGGGATAATTCACCCCTCCACTTT.